This section outlines one TCR beta chain sequence together with its context. Its target is not known. Produced via immunoSEQ multiplex PCR; TCRdb's table is partial and in-frame only. The data contain 150,000 to 200,000 clones, about 95% of them seen just once; the ten biggest clones take up 0.64%. The data were taken from a study of T cell responses to AZD1222 COVID-19 vaccine. As for the study in general: The analysis combined second doses at about 4 or about 12 weeks.

The CDR3 extends over 14 amino acids. Germline trimming cut 5 bases from V and 1 base from J; bases unmatched to any gene: 3. Germline V gene sequence: CDR1 SGHTA, CDR2 FQGTGA. Whole-study results and caveats: Females outnumbered males among donors, who were mostly white British; clonal diversity was possibly underestimated. Mapped onto spike, vaccine-associated CD4 TCRs spanned it and were dominant at 160-218 and 743-854. The study reported that nearly half of spike-specific TCRs target unmutated variant regions.

This TCR was sampled from an adult in good health. This chain joins TRBV7-3 and TRBJ1-1; 8 bases match TRBD1. This specimen was peripheral blood, taken on day 0 of AZD1222 vaccination. The CDR3 region is CASSLGQGNTEAFF. CDR3 sequence (DNA): TGTGCCAGCAGCCTTGGACAGGGGAACACTGAAGCTTTCTTT.